This entry lists 29 T cell receptor beta chains sequenced from one sample in a study of cytomegalovirus exposure and HLA in healthy donors. The PCR made use of 60 Vbeta and 13 Jbeta primers. Only in-frame clones appear in the TCRdb table, and some are missing; sequencing was by immunoSEQ multiplex PCR. The sample includes approximately 130,000 clones, about 85% of them seen just once. Sequenced: PBMCs. The origin of the receptors is a woman aged 30 to 39 in good health and CMV-seropositive.

V is TRBV28 and J is TRBJ1-1, with a tentative D call TRBD1 (5 bases). The CDR3 loop spans 16 amino acids. The ends were cut back, 5 bases at V and 1 base at J, with 17 bases in the middle. Germline V gives CDR1 MDHEN, CDR2 SYDVKM. Here the CDR3 DNA reads TGTGCCAGCAGTCCGACCGCGGGGGACGCGAACACTGAAGCTTTCTTT. Translated, it gives CASSPTAGDANTEAFF.

This clone was observed a handful of times. The V gene is TRBV5-1, the J gene TRBJ1-5, with D possibly being TRBD1 (5 bases). The V end was cut by 4 bases, the J end by 7 bases, with 18 bases between. The CDR3 length is 15 residues. Per the germline V gene, CDR1 is SGHRS and CDR2 is YFSETQ. In DNA, the CDR3 is TGCGCCAGCAGCCCCACCGGGACTCCCCCCCAGCCCCAGCATTTT. Amino acid sequence: CASSPTGTPPQPQHF.

This clone was seen only once. The CDR3 sequence: CASTLGLAGDNEQFF. The CDR3 nucleotides are TGTGCCAGCACACTCGGACTAGCGGGGGACAATGAGCAGTTCTTC. The V and J genes are TRBV7-2 and TRBJ2-1; 13 nucleotides match TRBD2. The V gene's germline CDR1 is SGHTA and CDR2 FQGNSA. CDR3 length equals 15 residues. V lost 7 bases to trimming and J lost 5 bases; unmatched junction nucleotides: 5. The whole variable domain, remainder taken from reference TRBV7-2 and TRBJ2-1, is GAGVSQSPSNKVTEKGKDVELRCDPISGHTALYWYRQSLGQGLEFLIYFQGNSAPDKSGLPSDRFSAERTGGSVSTLTIQRTQQEDSAVYLCASTLGLAGDNEQFFGPGTRLTVL.

V usage is TRBV5-6 and J usage is TRBJ2-3; the match to TRBD2 covers 11 bases. Unmatched junction bases numbered 10, after V lost 3 bases and J lost 1 base. The CDR3 contains 18 residues. Germline V lookup: CDR1 SGHDT, CDR2 YYEEEE. The CDR3 sequence is CASSSALPGLAGTDTQYF. The CDR3 DNA follows: TGTGCCAGCAGCTCAGCCCTCCCGGGACTAGCGGGCACAGATACGCAGTATTTT.

The chain combines TRBV6-6 with TRBJ2-1, with TRBD2 matching 7 bases. CDR3 length equals 16 residues. V was pared by 7 bases and J by 0 bases, with 9 bases of the junction left unmatched. CDR1 MNHNY and CDR2 SVGAGI come from the germline V gene (reference sequence). CDR3 sequence (DNA): TGTGCCAGCATTCCTAGCGGAGGGAGCTCCTACAATGAGCAGTTCTTC. Its translation: CASIPSGGSSYNEQFF.

V gene TRBV6-6 combines with J gene TRBJ2-3; D may be TRBD1 (7 bases). V was pared by 7 bases and J by 0 bases, with 14 bases between. There are 15 residues in the CDR3. Germline CDR1 is MNHNY and CDR2 is SVGAGI (reference sequence). This CDR3 is CASKLQGTSTDTQYF. In DNA form, the CDR3 reads TGTGCCAGCAAGTTACAGGGGACTAGCACAGATACGCAGTATTTT.

The chain links TRBV2 to TRBJ2-6; 9 bases match TRBD1. V lost 7 bases, J lost 1 base, and 17 bases stayed unmatched. CDR1 SNHLY and CDR2 FYNNEI come from the germline V gene. The CDR3 length is 20 residues. In nucleotides, the CDR3 is TGTGCCAGCACCCAAGGGGTCGGGGACAGGGTGATATCTGGGGCCAACGTCCTGACTTTC. Its protein is CASTQGVGDRVISGANVLTF. The complete variable domain, with remaining parts taken from reference TRBV2 and TRBJ2-6, reads EPEVTQTPSHQVTQMGQEVILRCVPISNHLYFYWYRQILGQKVEFLVSFYNNEISEKSEIFDDQFSVERPDGSNFTLKIRSTKLEDSAMYFCASTQGVGDRVISGANVLTFGAGSRLTVL.

The table lists this clone with a count of one. The chain joins TRBV7-8 to TRBJ2-2; TRBD2 agrees at 9 bases. V trimming: 11 bases; J trimming: 1 base; junction bases outside the gene matches: 5. Germline V lookup: CDR1 SGHVS, CDR2 FQNEAQ. CDR3 size: 14 residues. The CDR3 loop reads CASRGGVNTGELFF. The CDR3 DNA sequence: TGTGCCTCGCGGGGGGGAGTGAACACCGGGGAGCTGTTTTTT.

The chain has TRBV4-2 and TRBJ1-6, with unresolved D. Germline V gene lookup returns CDR1 LGHNA and CDR2 YNFKEQ. The CDR3 contains 13 residues. The V and J ends lost 4 bases and 12 bases respectively, with 13 bases between them. The CDR3 protein is CASSPPPGRPLHF. The CDR3 coding sequence is TGTGCCAGCAGCCCTCCCCCGGGAAGACCCCTCCACTTT.

This sequence joins TRBV9 and TRBJ2-7; D might be TRBD1 (5 bases). The CDR3 sequence is 14 residues long. V was cut by 0 bases and J by 7 bases, with 14 bases left in between. Germline assignment: CDR1 SGDLS and CDR2 YYNGEE. The CDR3 nucleotides are TGTGCCAGCAGCGTAGCTCAGGGCACCGGGGAGCAGTACTTC. Translated: CASSVAQGTGEQYF.

V and J are TRBV30 and TRBJ2-7, with D possibly matching TRBD1 (5 bases). The CDR3 sequence is 13 residues long. The V and J ends lost 2 bases and 3 bases respectively, with 11 bases between them. Per germline, CDR1 GTSNPN and CDR2 SVGIG (reference sequence). In nucleotides, the CDR3 is TGTGCCTGGAGTTACAGGATTAACTACGAGCAGTACTTC. Encoded protein: CAWSYRINYEQYF.

This clone was counted a few times. The rearrangement links TRBV28 to TRBJ1-1, with TRBD1 matching 8 bases. Germline CDR1 and CDR2: MDHEN and SYDVKM. This CDR3 has 14 residues. The ends lost 2 bases at V and 3 bases at J; junction bases unmatched: 2. CDR3 coding DNA: TGTGCCAGCAGTTTAGCAGGGGGCTACACTGAAGCTTTCTTT. This sequence encodes CASSLAGGYTEAFF.

The chain is built from TRBV15 and TRBJ2-1; D not certain. The length of the CDR3 is 16 residues. V was shortened by 0 bases and J by 0 bases, with 9 bases between the two germline ends. Germline V gives CDR1 LNHNV, CDR2 YYDKDF (reference sequence). CDR3 in amino acids: CATSRERANSYNEQFF. CDR3 nucleotide sequence: TGTGCCACCAGCAGAGAACGAGCGAACTCCTACAATGAGCAGTTCTTC.

This rearrangement joins TRBV29-1 to TRBJ2-3, with 11 positions matching TRBD2. CDR3 length: 16 residues. J lost 6 bases, V lost 6 bases, and 14 bases had no gene match. The germline V gene has CDR1 SQVTM and CDR2 ANQGSEA. CDR3 DNA sequence: TGCAGCGTCCAAGGGGGGGTAGCGGGGGGGCTTGATACGCAGTATTTT. Its translation is CSVQGGVAGGLDTQYF.

The rearrangement links TRBV5-1 to TRBJ2-7, with D maybe TRBD2 (5 bases). The length of the CDR3 is 13 residues. V gave up 0 bases and J gave up 7 bases, with 11 bases separating them. Germline CDR1 and CDR2: SGHRS and YFSETQ. The CDR3 DNA reads as TGCGCCAGCAGCTTGGGGACTTACGGGGAGCAGTACTTC. Its translation: CASSLGTYGEQYF.

The chain has TRBV2 and TRBJ2-2; 11 nucleotides line up with TRBD2. After removal of 5 bases from V and 7 bases from J, the junction contained 3 bases not matched to a gene. CDR1 and CDR2 from the germline V gene are SNHLY and FYNNEI. This CDR3 is 14 amino acids long. The CDR3 bases are TGTGCCAGCAGTACTAGCGGGGGAGGCGGGGAGCTGTTTTTT. This encodes CASSTSGGGGELFF.

The gene calls are TRBV11-2 and TRBJ2-5; 8 nucleotides agree with TRBD2. CDR3 size: 16 residues. The J segment lost 2 bases and the V segment lost 4 bases, leaving 9 bases of the junction unmatched. In germline, CDR1 is SGHAT, CDR2 FQNNGV. The CDR3 reads CASSSSSGTTQETQYF. The CDR3 coding sequence is TGTGCCAGCAGCTCAAGTAGCGGGACCACTCAAGAGACCCAGTACTTC.

This clone has only one observation. The chain combines TRBV4-1 with TRBJ2-4; D is possibly TRBD2 (7 bases). CDR3 length: 14 residues. Per the germline V gene, CDR1 is MGHRA and CDR2 is YSYEKL. V lost 1 base to trimming and J lost 9 bases, with 13 bases between them. Written as DNA, the CDR3 is TGCGCCAGCAGCCAAGTAGGGGGGGTGGGCATTCAGTACTTC. This gives the protein CASSQVGGVGIQYF.

As for this clone: Germline is not matched at one junction end, which may reflect a read error. The chain links TRBV30 to TRBJ1-3, with 7 bases matching TRBD1. Germline CDR1 reads GTSNPN; CDR2 reads SVGIG (reference sequence). The CDR3 spans 10 residues. CDR3 sequence reads: CAFFRGYLAF. The CDR3 nucleotides read TGTGCCTTCTTCAGGGGGTACCTGGCTTTT.

V is TRBV5-1 and J is TRBJ2-1, with 10 bases lining up with TRBD1. Germline lookup yields CDR1 SGHRS and CDR2 YFSETQ. The junction had 6 bases not matched to a gene; V was cut back by 4 bases and J by 8 bases. This CDR3 region has 14 residues. The CDR3 nucleotides are TGCGCCAGCAGCCCCCGGACAGGGGGAGATGAGCAGTTCTTC. Translated, it gives CASSPRTGGDEQFF.

The chain joins TRBV2 to TRBJ2-7; D is unresolved. The CDR3 extends over 14 amino acids. Germline CDR1 reads SNHLY; CDR2 reads FYNNEI. V was trimmed by 5 bases and J by 0 bases, leaving 11 bases between them. The DNA for the CDR3 is TGTGCCAGCAGTCGTAGCCCGAGCTCCTACGAGCAGTACTTC. It translates to CASSRSPSSYEQYF.

This rearrangement joins TRBV19 to TRBJ1-5; TRBD1 might be the D (5 bases). V shed 4 bases and J shed 6 bases, with 10 bases lying between them. CDR1 is LNHDA, CDR2 SQIVND, per germline (reference sequence). The CDR3 loop spans 13 amino acids. This CDR3 is CASSSQGGQPQHF. In nucleotides, the CDR3 is TGTGCCAGTAGTAGCCAGGGAGGTCAGCCCCAGCATTTT.

This rearrangement joins TRBV27 to TRBJ2-7; possibly TRBD1 for D (5 bases). From germline, CDR1 is MNHEY and CDR2 SMNVEV (reference sequence). Trimming took off 6 bases at V and 2 bases at J, with 11 bases between the two ends. The CDR3 length is 13 residues. The chain's CDR3 is CASRPRATYEQYF. CDR3 DNA: TGTGCCAGCAGACCCAGGGCAACCTACGAGCAGTACTTC.

The chain combines TRBV19 with TRBJ2-2; maybe TRBD1 (6 bases). Deletions cut 3 bases from V and 3 bases from J, with 20 bases between. The CDR3 spans 18 residues. Germline V lookup: CDR1 LNHDA, CDR2 SQIVND (reference sequence). DNA for the CDR3: TGTGCCAGTAGTATCGGGCTCAGGGGTGTTACGGACACCGGGGAGCTGTTTTTT. The encoded protein is CASSIGLRGVTDTGELFF.

The chain employs TRBV28 and TRBJ2-7, with 10 bases that match TRBD2. CDR1 and CDR2 (germline): MDHEN, SYDVKM. The CDR3 contains 16 residues. The trim removed 6 bases at V and 3 bases at J, leaving 11 bases unmatched. The CDR3 is CASSPGGLAGVYEQYF. The CDR3 bases are TGTGCCAGCAGCCCCGGAGGGCTAGCGGGAGTCTACGAGCAGTACTTC.

The chain uses TRBV9 and TRBJ2-3, with D possibly TRBD1 on 5 matching bases. The CDR3 runs 16 residues. The germline V gene encodes CDR1 SGDLS and CDR2 YYNGEE. Between the trimmed V and J ends, which lost 3 bases and 4 bases, there was a span of 18 bases. CDR3 coding DNA: TGTGCCAGCAGCGCCGCAGCTCACCAAGGGGCAGATACGCAGTATTTT. This gives the protein CASSAAAHQGADTQYF.

The gene calls are TRBV7-9 and TRBJ2-7; D possibly corresponds to TRBD2 (6 bases). Germline-derived CDR1 and CDR2 are SEHNR and FQNEAQ (reference sequence). V lost 3 bases and J 3 bases, leaving 15 bases between the germline ends. The CDR3 consists of 15 residues. CDR3 loop: CASSLRRGGLYEQYF. CDR3 DNA sequence: TGTGCCAGCAGCTTGCGGAGGGGAGGACTCTACGAGCAGTACTTC.

This chain connects TRBV29-1 to TRBJ2-7; D is possibly TRBD2 (5 bases). The CDR3 runs to 12 residues. V dropped 7 bases and J dropped 2 bases, with 12 bases sitting between them. Germline assignment: CDR1 SQVTM and CDR2 ANQGSEA. CDR3 amino acids: CSGRTEAYEQYF. The CDR3 bases are TGCAGCGGGCGGACGGAGGCCTACGAGCAGTACTTC.

This clone showed up just a few times. The chain links TRBV7-3 to TRBJ2-3, with D perhaps TRBD2 (5 bases). The CDR3 consists of 13 residues. Trimming took off 5 bases at V and 7 bases at J, with 13 bases between the two ends. The germline V gene encodes CDR1 SGHTA and CDR2 FQGTGA. The CDR3 region is CASSTPLENTQYF. Written as DNA, the CDR3 is TGTGCCAGCAGCACCCCACTAGAAAATACGCAGTATTTT.